This TCR beta chain was observed in a study of cytomegalovirus exposure and HLA in healthy donors. Whole-study results and caveats: One later analysis, an examination of the approximately 120 validation repertoires, found that first-cohort TCR clusters tended to co-occur in them. Approximately 160 TCR beta chains were listed as cytomegalovirus-associated. Many donors carried some public TCRs, although rarity characterized most TCR sequences.

Here immunoSEQ multiplex PCR was the method, and the copy in TCRdb shows in-frame clones only, minus some. The data show 300,000 to 400,000 clones, 70% to 90% seen once. This CDR3 is built from 15 residues. Trimming shortened V by 1 base and J by 2 bases, and 10 bases separated the two germline ends. Looked up from germline, CDR1 is LNHNV and CDR2 is YYDKDF (reference sequence). Concerning this clone: Its antigen is not known.

The chain recombines TRBV15 with TRBJ2-3, with D possibly TRBD1 on 5 matching bases. Sequences were obtained from PBMCs. The receptor was isolated from a woman younger than 30 in good health and CMV-seronegative. The chain's CDR3 is CATSRGRANTDTQYF. The CDR3 DNA is TGTGCCACCAGCAGAGGCAGGGCCAACACAGATACGCAGTATTTT.